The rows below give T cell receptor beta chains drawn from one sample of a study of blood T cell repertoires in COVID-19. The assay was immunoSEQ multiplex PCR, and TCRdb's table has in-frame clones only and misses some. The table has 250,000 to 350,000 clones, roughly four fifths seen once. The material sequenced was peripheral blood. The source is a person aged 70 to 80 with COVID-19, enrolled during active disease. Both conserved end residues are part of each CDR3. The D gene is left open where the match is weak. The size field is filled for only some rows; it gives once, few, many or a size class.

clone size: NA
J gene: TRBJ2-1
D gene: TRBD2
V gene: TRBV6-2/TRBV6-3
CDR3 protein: CASSYRTRGYNEQFF
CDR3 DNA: TGTGCCAGCAGTTATCGGACTAGAGGTTACAATGAGCAGTTCTTC

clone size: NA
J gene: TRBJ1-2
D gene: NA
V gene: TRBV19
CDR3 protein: CASRRNTESYGYTF
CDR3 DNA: TGTGCCAGTAGACGTAATACGGAGAGCTATGGCTACACCTTC

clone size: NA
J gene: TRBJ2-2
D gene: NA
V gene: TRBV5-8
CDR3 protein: CASSWRLTNTGELFF
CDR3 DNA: TGTGCCAGCAGCTGGCGGCTTACGAACACCGGGGAGCTGTTTTTT

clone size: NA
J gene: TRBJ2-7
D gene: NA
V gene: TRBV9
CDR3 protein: CASSVGELRGRSYEQYF
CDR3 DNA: TGTGCCAGCAGCGTGGGGGAACTGCGGGGTAGGTCCTACGAGCAGTACTTC

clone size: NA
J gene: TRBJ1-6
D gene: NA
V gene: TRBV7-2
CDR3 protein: CASSSGNRNSPLHF
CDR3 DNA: TGTGCCAGCAGCTCAGGAAATAGAAATTCACCCCTCCACTTT

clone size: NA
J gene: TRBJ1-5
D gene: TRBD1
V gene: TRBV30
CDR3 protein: CAWSGGQGLAQPQHF
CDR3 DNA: TGTGCCTGGAGTGGTGGACAGGGATTGGCTCAGCCCCAGCATTTT

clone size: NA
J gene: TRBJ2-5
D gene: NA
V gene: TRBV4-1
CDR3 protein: CASSQVQTQETQYF
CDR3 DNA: TGCGCCAGCAGCCAAGTGCAGACACAAGAGACCCAGTACTTC

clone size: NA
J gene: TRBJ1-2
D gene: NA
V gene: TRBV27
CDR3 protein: CASSSYRFEGNYGYTF
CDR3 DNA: TGTGCCAGCAGTTCTTACCGCTTTGAGGGCAACTATGGCTACACCTTC

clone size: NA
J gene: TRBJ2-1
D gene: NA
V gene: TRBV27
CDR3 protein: CASSLLSYSYNEQFF
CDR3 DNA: TGTGCCAGCAGTTTATTATCCTACTCCTACAATGAGCAGTTCTTC

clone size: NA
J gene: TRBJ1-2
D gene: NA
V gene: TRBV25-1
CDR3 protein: CASSERQGYGYTF
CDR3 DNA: TGTGCCAGCAGTGAACGGCAGGGATATGGCTACACCTTC

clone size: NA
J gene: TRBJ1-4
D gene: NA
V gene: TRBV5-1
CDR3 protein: CASSPGGGAEKLFF
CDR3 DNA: TGCGCCAGCAGCCCCGGTGGCGGGGCTGAAAAACTGTTTTTT

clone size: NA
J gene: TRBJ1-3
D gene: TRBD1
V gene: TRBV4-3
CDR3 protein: CASSYLTGSGNTIYF
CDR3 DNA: TGCGCCAGCAGCTACCTGACAGGGTCCGGAAACACCATATATTTT

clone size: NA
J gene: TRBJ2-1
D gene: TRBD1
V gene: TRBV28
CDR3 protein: CASRGSGGGSGFNEQFF
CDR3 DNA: TGTGCCAGCAGGGGATCAGGGGGTGGAAGCGGTTTCAATGAGCAGTTCTTC

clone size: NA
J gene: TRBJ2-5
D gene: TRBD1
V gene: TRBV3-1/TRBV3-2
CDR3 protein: CASSQVRDRGEETQYF
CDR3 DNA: TGTGCCAGCAGCCAAGTCCGGGACAGGGGGGAAGAGACCCAGTACTTC

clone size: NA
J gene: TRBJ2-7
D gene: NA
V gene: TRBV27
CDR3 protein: CASSLRETNYEQYF
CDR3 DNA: TGTGCCAGCAGCTTACGGGAAACCAACTACGAGCAGTACTTC

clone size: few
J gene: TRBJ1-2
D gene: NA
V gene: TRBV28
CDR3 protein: CASSLRYGYTF
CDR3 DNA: TGTGCCAGCAGTTTACGTTATGGCTACACCTTC

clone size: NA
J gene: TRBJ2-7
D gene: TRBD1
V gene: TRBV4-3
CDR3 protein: CASSQDFSRQGGLYEQYF
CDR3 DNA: TGCGCCAGCAGCCAAGATTTCAGCAGACAGGGGGGTCTCTACGAGCAGTACTTC

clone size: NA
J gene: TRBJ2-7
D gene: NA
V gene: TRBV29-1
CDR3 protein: CSVAAGLSYEQYF
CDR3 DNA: TGCAGCGTTGCAGCAGGACTATCCTACGAGCAGTACTTC

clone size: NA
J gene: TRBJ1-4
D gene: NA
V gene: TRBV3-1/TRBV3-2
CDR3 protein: CASSLTGIFNEKLFF
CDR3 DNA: TGTGCCAGCAGCCTAACCGGGATCTTTAATGAAAAACTGTTTTTT

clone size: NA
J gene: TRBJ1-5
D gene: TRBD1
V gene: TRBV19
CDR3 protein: CASSGYRGQNGNQPQHF
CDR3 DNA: TGTGCCAGTAGTGGATACAGGGGGCAGAATGGCAATCAGCCCCAGCATTTT

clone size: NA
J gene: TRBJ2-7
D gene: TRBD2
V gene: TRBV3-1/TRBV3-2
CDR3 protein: CASKTSGSYEQYF
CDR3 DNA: TGCGCCAGCAAGACTAGCGGATCCTACGAGCAGTACTTC

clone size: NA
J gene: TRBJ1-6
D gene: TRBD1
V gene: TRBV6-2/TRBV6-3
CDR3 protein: CASSSWTGFFSPLHF
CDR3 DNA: TGTGCCAGCAGCTCCTGGACAGGGTTCTTTTCACCCCTCCACTTT

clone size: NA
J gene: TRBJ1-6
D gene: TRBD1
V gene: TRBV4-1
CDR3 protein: CASSLPPRGQSSYNSPLHF
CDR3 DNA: TGCGCCAGCAGTCTCCCCCCGAGGGGGCAGAGCTCCTATAATTCACCCCTCCACTTT

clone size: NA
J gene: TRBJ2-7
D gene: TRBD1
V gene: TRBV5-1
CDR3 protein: CASSSSGTGGNEQYF
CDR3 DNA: TGCGCCAGCAGCTCCTCCGGGACAGGGGGGAACGAGCAGTACTTC

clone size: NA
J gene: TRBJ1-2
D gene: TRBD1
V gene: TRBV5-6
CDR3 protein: CASSFWTGRGYTF
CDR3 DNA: TGTGCCAGCAGCTTTTGGACAGGCAGAGGCTACACCTTC

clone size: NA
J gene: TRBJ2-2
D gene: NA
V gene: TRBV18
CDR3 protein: CASSPLPPNLTGELFF
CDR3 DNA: TGTGCCAGCTCACCGCTCCCCCCTAACCTCACCGGGGAGCTGTTTTTT

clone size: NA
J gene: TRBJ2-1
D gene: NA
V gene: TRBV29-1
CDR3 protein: CSVETDTTFYNEQFF
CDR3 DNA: TGCAGCGTTGAAACGGATACTACCTTCTACAATGAGCAGTTCTTC

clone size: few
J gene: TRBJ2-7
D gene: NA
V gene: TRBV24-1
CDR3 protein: CATSDHSDVRGEQYF
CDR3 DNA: TGTGCCACCAGTGATCACTCTGATGTTCGAGGCGAGCAGTACTTC

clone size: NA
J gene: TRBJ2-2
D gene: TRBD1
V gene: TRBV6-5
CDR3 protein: CASSYDRQGNTGELFF
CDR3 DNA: TGTGCCAGCAGTTACGATCGACAGGGGAACACCGGGGAGCTGTTTTTT

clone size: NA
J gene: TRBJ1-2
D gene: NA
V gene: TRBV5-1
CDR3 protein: CASSMAGGYGYTF
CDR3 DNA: TGCGCCAGCAGTATGGCCGGGGGCTATGGCTACACCTTC

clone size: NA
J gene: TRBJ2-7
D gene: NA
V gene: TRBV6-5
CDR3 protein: CATQSGHGYEQYF
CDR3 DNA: TGCGCCACCCAGTCGGGACATGGCTACGAGCAGTACTTC

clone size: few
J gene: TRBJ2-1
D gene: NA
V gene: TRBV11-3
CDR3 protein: CASSLNRYNEQFF
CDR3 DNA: TGTGCCAGCAGCTTAAACCGGTACAATGAGCAGTTCTTC

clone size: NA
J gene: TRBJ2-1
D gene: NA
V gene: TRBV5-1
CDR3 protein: CASSTTDTNNEQFF
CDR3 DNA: TGCGCCAGCAGCACCACCGACACCAACAATGAGCAGTTCTTC

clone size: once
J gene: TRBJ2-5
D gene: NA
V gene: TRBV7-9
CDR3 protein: CASSFRAGSQETQYF
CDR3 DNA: TGTGCCAGCAGCTTTCGCGCCGGGAGCCAAGAGACCCAGTACTTC

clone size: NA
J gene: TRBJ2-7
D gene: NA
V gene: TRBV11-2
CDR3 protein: CASSLASYEQYF
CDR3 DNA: TGTGCCAGCAGCTTAGCTTCCTACGAGCAGTACTTC

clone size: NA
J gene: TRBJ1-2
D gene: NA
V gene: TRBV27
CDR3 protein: CASSSPPRQGRLNYGYTF
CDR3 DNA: TGTGCCAGCAGTTCACCCCCCCGGCAGGGGAGACTAAACTATGGCTACACCTTC

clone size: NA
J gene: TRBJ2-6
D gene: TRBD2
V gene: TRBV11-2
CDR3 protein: CASSLGPPGGTGANVLTF
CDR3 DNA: TGTGCCAGCAGCTTAGGACCCCCGGGAGGGACTGGGGCCAACGTCCTGACTTTC

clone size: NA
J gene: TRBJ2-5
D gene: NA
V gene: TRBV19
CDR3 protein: CASSIAGWETQYF
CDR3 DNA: TGTGCCAGTAGTATTGCAGGGTGGGAGACCCAGTACTTC

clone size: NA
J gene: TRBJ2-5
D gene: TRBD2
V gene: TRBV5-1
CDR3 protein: CASSLASGLAVETQYF
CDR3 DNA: TGCGCCAGCAGCTTGGCATCGGGACTAGCGGTAGAGACCCAGTACTTC

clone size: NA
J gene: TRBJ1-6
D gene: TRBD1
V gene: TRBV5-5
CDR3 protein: CASSAGTGGSPLHF
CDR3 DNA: TGTGCCAGCAGCGCCGGGACAGGGGGTTCACCCCTCCACTTT

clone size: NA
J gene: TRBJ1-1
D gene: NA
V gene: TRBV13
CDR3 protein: CASRVRGGFTEAFF
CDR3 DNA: TGTGCCAGCAGGGTCAGGGGAGGGTTCACTGAAGCTTTCTTT